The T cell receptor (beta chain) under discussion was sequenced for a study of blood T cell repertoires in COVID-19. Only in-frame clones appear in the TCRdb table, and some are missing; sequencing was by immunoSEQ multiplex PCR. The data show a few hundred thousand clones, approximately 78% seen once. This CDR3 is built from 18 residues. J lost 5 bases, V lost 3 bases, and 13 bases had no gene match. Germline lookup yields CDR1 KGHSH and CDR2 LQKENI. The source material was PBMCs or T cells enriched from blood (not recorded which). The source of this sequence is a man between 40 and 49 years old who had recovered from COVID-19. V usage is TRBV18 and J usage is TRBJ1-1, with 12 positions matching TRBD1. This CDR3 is CASSPNPGQGAPGTEAFF. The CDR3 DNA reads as TGTGCCAGCTCACCCAACCCGGGACAGGGGGCGCCGGGGACTGAAGCTTTCTTT.